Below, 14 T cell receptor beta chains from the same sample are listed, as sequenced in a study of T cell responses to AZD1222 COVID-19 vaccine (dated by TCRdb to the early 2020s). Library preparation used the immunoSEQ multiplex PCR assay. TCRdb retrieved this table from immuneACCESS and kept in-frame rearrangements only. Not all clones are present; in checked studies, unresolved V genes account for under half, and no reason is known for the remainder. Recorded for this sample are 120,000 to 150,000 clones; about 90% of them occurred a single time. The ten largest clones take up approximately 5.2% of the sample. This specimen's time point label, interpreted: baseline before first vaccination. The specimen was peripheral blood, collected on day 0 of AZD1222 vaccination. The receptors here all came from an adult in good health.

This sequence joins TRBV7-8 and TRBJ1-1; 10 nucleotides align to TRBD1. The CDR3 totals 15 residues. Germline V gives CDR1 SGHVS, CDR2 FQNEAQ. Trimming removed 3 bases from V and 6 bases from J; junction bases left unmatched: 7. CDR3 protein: CASSFRDRGRSEAFF. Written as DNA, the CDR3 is TGTGCCAGCAGCTTCCGGGACAGGGGCCGGTCTGAAGCTTTCTTT.

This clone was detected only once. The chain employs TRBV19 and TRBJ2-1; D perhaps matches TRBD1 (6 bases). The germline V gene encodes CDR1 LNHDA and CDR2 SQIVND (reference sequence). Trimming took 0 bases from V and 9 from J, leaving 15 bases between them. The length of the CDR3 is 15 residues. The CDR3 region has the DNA TGTGCCAGTAGTATAGACCGGGACACCTACGGTGAGCAGTTCTTC. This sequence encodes CASSIDRDTYGEQFF.

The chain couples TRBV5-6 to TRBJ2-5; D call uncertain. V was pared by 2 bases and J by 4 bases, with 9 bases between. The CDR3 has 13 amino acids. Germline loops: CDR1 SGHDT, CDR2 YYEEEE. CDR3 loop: CASSFKGLETQYF. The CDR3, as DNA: TGTGCCAGCAGCTTTAAGGGCCTAGAGACCCAGTACTTC.

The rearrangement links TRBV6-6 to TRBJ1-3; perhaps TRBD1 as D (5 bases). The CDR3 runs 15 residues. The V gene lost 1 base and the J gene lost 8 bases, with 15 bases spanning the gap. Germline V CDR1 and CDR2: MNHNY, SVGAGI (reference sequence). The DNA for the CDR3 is TGTGCCAGCAGTTACTTGGGGGTAGAGGTAGACACCATATATTTT. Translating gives CASSYLGVEVDTIYF.

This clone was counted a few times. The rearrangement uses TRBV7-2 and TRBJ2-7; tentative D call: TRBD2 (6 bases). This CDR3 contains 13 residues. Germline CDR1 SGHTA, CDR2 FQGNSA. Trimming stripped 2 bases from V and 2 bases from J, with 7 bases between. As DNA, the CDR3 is TGTGCCAGCAGCTTATGGGGGGCCTACGAGCAGTACTTC. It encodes CASSLWGAYEQYF.

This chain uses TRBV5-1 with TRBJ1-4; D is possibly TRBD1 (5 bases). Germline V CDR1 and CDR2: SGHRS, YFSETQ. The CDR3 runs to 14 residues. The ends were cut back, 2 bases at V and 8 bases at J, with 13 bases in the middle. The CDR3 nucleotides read TGCGCCAGCAGCTTCGGGCAGGGAAGAGAAAAACTGTTTTTT. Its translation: CASSFGQGREKLFF. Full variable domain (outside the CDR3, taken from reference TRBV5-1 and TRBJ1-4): KAGVTQTPRYLIKTRGQQVTLSCSPISGHRSVSWYQQTPGQGLQFLFEYFSETQRNKGNFPGRFSGRQFSNSRSEMNVSTLELGDSALYLCASSFGQGREKLFFGSGTQLSVL.

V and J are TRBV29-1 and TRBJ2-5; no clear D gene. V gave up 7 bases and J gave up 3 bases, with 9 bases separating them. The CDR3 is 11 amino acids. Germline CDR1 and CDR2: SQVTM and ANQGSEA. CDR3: CSAKGKETQYF. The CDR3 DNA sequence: TGCAGCGCGAAGGGCAAAGAGACCCAGTACTTC.

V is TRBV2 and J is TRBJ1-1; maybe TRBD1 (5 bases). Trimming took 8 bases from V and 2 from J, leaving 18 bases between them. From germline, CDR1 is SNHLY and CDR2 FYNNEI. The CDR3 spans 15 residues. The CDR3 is CASPLGEIGNTEAFF. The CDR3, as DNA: TGTGCCAGCCCATTAGGGGAGATAGGTAACACTGAAGCTTTCTTT.

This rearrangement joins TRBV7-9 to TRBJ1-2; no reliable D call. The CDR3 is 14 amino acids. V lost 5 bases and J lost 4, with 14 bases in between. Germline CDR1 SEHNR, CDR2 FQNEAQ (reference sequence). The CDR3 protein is CASSRLTEAYGYTF. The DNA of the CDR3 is TGTGCCAGCAGCCGACTGACGGAGGCCTATGGCTACACCTTC.

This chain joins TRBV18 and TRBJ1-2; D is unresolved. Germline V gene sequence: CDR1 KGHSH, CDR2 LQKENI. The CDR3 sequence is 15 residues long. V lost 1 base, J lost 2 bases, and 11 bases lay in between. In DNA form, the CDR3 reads TGTGCCAGCTCACCACAAGGAGTGGGGAACTATGGCTACACCTTC. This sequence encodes CASSPQGVGNYGYTF.

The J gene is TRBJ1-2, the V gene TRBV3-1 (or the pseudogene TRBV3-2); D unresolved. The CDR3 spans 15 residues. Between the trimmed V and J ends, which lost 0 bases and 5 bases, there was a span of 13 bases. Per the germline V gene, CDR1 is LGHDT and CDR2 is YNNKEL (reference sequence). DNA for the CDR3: TGTGCCAGCAGCCAAGATCCTGACGGATTTTATGGCTACACCTTC. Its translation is CASSQDPDGFYGYTF.

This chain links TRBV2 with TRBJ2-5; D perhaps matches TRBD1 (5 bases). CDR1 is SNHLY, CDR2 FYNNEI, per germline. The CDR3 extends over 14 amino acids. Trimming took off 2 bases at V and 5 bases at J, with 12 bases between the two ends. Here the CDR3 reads CASSERTTSETQYF. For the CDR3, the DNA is TGTGCCAGCAGTGAACGGACAACAAGTGAGACCCAGTACTTC.

The DNA of the CDR3 is TGCGCCAGCAGCTTAGAAGCGGTGACTGGGGGTGAAAAACTGTTTTTT. Protein: CASSLEAVTGGEKLFF. The rearrangement joins TRBV5-1 to TRBJ1-4; maybe TRBD1 (5 bases). CDR3 length: 16 residues. The ends were cut back, 2 bases at V and 7 bases at J, with 18 bases in the middle. Germline V lookup: CDR1 SGHRS, CDR2 YFSETQ.

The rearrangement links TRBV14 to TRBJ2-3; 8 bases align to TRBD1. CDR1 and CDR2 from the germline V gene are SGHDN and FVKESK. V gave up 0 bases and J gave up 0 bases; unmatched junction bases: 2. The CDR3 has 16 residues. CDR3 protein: CASSQEGQGSTDTQYF. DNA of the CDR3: TGTGCCAGCAGCCAAGAAGGACAGGGAAGCACAGATACGCAGTATTTT.